Listed here are 20 T cell receptor beta chains from one sample, sequenced in a study of T-cell reconstitution after alpha-beta-depleted transplantation in children. This sample's TCRbeta library carried unique molecular identifier barcodes. TCRdb ran MiXCR on the PCR reads and lists one entry per CDR3 protein. Of 70,000 to 95,000 distinct CDR3 sequences listed, 12% are singletons. Sequenced here: PBMCs from the stem cell graft donor, sampled from the stem cell graft. Receptors originate from a human donor who donated a stem cell graft to a child with inherited bone marrow failure.

This clonotype was seen ten or more times. This chain links TRBV7-2 with TRBJ2-3; D uncertain. Deletions cut 3 bases from V and 4 bases from J, with 5 bases between. This CDR3 is built from 12 residues. Per the germline V gene, CDR1 is SGHTA and CDR2 is FQGNSA. CDR3 residues: CASSFGSDTQYF. CDR3 DNA: TGTGCCAGCAGCTTTGGGTCAGATACGCAGTATTTT. The full variable domain, rest sourced from reference TRBV7-2 and TRBJ2-3, is GAGVSQSPSNKVTEKGKDVELRCDPISGHTALYWYRQSLGQGLEFLIYFQGNSAPDKSGLPSDRFSAERTGGSVSTLTIQRTQQEDSAVYLCASSFGSDTQYFGPGTRLTVL.

This clonotype was detected once. Just one base apart from a much larger clone, this may be a read error. DNA for the CDR3: TGCAGTGCCGCCGCAATAGAGGCGGCGTACTTC. Its translation: CSAAAIEAAYF. The genes are TRBV20-1 and TRBJ2-7; D unclear. CDR3 size: 11 residues. Between the trimmed V and J ends, which lost 6 bases and 12 bases, there was a span of 18 bases. Germline CDR1 reads DFQATT; CDR2 reads SNEGSKA (reference sequence).

This clonotype was found many times. The V and J genes are TRBV5-1 and TRBJ2-5, with D uncertain. This CDR3 spans 14 amino acids. Looked up from germline, CDR1 is SGHRS and CDR2 is YFSETQ. V shed 0 bases and J shed 3 bases, with 9 bases lying between them. The CDR3 DNA reads TGCGCCAGCAGCTTGGATATGTTAGAAGAGACCCAGTACTTC. Amino acid sequence: CASSLDMLEETQYF.

The rearrangement links TRBV29-1 to TRBJ2-5; TRBD2 is a possible D gene (7 bases). The CDR3 totals 12 residues. The ends were cut back, 6 bases at V and 3 bases at J, with 11 bases in the middle. CDR1 and CDR2 from the germline V gene are SQVTM and ANQGSEA. The CDR3 region has the DNA TGCAGCGTATTAGGGGGGGAAGAGACCCAGTACTTC. This codes for CSVLGGEETQYF.

Ten or more counts support this clonotype. The chain couples TRBV7-3 to TRBJ2-3; D perhaps matches TRBD1 (5 bases). The CDR3 contains 14 residues. Germline V lookup: CDR1 SGHTA, CDR2 FQGTGA. The ends were cut back, 8 bases at V and 6 bases at J, with 18 bases in the middle. CDR3: CASSKGSPEDTQYF. CDR3 nucleotides: TGTGCCAGCTCGAAGGGGTCCCCGGAGGATACGCAGTATTTT.

This clonotype has a count of ten or more. The rearrangement joins TRBV27 to TRBJ2-5, with 7 bases that match TRBD1. Looked up from germline, CDR1 is MNHEY and CDR2 is SMNVEV (reference sequence). The CDR3 sequence is 14 residues long. V shed 5 bases, J shed 6 bases, and the junction held 9 bases outside the gene matches. Here the CDR3 reads CASSPLDREQTQYF. The DNA for the CDR3 is TGTGCCAGCAGTCCCCTAGACAGGGAACAGACCCAGTACTTC.

This rearrangement joins TRBV5-1 to TRBJ2-3, with TRBD2 as a possible D gene (5 bases). There are 18 residues in the CDR3. V was clipped by 1 base and J by 0 bases, with 18 bases between them. Per the germline V gene, CDR1 is SGHRS and CDR2 is YFSETQ. The CDR3 DNA is TGCGCCAGCAGCTTGAATGGCGGGCTCTCCTTAAGCACAGATACGCAGTATTTT. Amino acids: CASSLNGGLSLSTDTQYF.

This clonotype was observed many times. This sequence joins TRBV9 and TRBJ1-1; 9 nucleotides align to TRBD1. CDR3 length: 15 residues. Germline values: CDR1 SGDLS, CDR2 YYNGEE. V lost 0 bases, J lost 5 bases, and 5 bases stayed unmatched. CDR3 in DNA: TGTGCCAGCAGCGTAGTGGGACAGGGTTTTACTGAAGCTTTCTTT. Translating gives CASSVVGQGFTEAFF. Using reference TRBV9 and TRBJ1-1 for the parts outside the CDR3, the full variable domain is DSGVTQTPKHLITATGQRVTLRCSPRSGDLSVYWYQQSLDQGLQFLIQYYNGEERAKGNILERFSAQQFPDLHSELNLSSLELGDSALYFCASSVVGQGFTEAFFGQGTRLTVV.

This clonotype showed up many times. V and J are TRBV6-1 and TRBJ1-4; D remains unclear. The CDR3 spans 17 residues. The germline V gene has CDR1 MNHNS and CDR2 SASEGT. With 3 bases removed from V and 1 base from J, the gap between germline ends came to 15 bases. The CDR3: CASSDHWIRGTNEKLFF. The CDR3, as DNA: TGTGCCAGCAGTGACCATTGGATCCGGGGAACTAATGAAAAACTGTTTTTT.

This clonotype was observed many times. The V and J genes are TRBV7-2 and TRBJ1-3; D uncertain. V was shortened by 5 bases and J by 4 bases, with 9 bases between the two germline ends. The CDR3 length is 13 residues. Germline CDR1 SGHTA, CDR2 FQGNSA. The CDR3 region is CASSPVHGNTIYF. The CDR3 region has the DNA TGTGCCAGCAGCCCGGTCCACGGAAACACCATATATTTT.

This clonotype showed up many times. The rearrangement links TRBV12-3 or TRBV12-4 to TRBJ2-3; a weak D match, TRBD2 (6 bases). The CDR3 has 14 residues. V was pared by 6 bases and J by 5 bases, with 15 bases between. CDR3 DNA: TGTGCCAGCAGCCCCGGGGGAGAGGAAGATACGCAGTATTTT. Its translation is CASSPGGEEDTQYF.

Many counts were recorded for this clonotype. The rearrangement links TRBV5-1 to TRBJ1-1; D is undetermined. Trimming pared 0 bases from V and 3 bases from J, leaving 9 bases between. The CDR3 sequence is 14 residues long. CDR1 is SGHRS, CDR2 YFSETQ, per germline. The CDR3 loop reads CASSLGNADTEAFF. The CDR3 DNA is TGCGCCAGCAGCTTGGGGAATGCGGACACTGAAGCTTTCTTT.

J is TRBJ1-1 and V is TRBV4-3; D possibly corresponds to TRBD1 (6 bases). Trimming stripped 1 base from V and 1 base from J, with 7 bases between. The CDR3 runs to 14 residues. CDR1 LGHNA and CDR2 YSLEER come from the germline V gene. The CDR3 spells CASSQADRNTEAFF. CDR3 DNA: TGCGCCAGCAGCCAAGCGGACAGGAACACTGAAGCTTTCTTT.

This clonotype came up many times. The rearrangement joins TRBV27 to TRBJ2-1; 9 nucleotides match TRBD1. Germline CDR1 reads MNHEY; CDR2 reads SMNVEV (reference sequence). With V trimmed by 6 bases and J by 7 bases, 10 bases remained unmatched. There are 15 residues in the CDR3. CDR3 DNA: TGTGCCAGCAGCCCCGGGACAGGGATTAAGAATGAGCAGTTCTTC. Its translation is CASSPGTGIKNEQFF.

The chain employs TRBV9 and TRBJ1-6; TRBD1 matches 11 bases. The CDR3 is 18 residues long. V lost 4 bases to trimming and J lost 4 bases; unmatched junction nucleotides: 10. Germline CDR1 is SGDLS and CDR2 is YYNGEE. DNA of the CDR3: TGTGCCAGCAGCCATAGTCCCGGGACAGGGGGGTATAATTCACCCCTCCACTTT. Protein product: CASSHSPGTGGYNSPLHF.

A few counts support this clonotype. The chain joins TRBV28 to TRBJ2-1; 11 bases are a match to TRBD2. Germline CDR1 reads MDHEN; CDR2 reads SYDVKM. The V segment lost 1 base and the J segment 1 base; nucleotides outside the gene matches: 0. The CDR3 length is 16 residues. CDR3 in DNA: TGTGCCAGCAGTTTATTAGCGGGAGGGTCCTACAATGAGCAGTTCTTC. Encoded protein: CASSLLAGGSYNEQFF.

This clonotype appeared many times. The chain links TRBV27 to TRBJ2-3; 7 bases line up with TRBD2. The germline V gene encodes CDR1 MNHEY and CDR2 SMNVEV (reference sequence). Trimming removed 5 bases from V and 2 bases from J; junction bases left unmatched: 10. The CDR3 runs to 16 residues. The CDR3 DNA is TGTGCCAGCAGTCTCGTGCTAGCGGCAATCACAGATACGCAGTATTTT. This encodes CASSLVLAAITDTQYF.

This clonotype was found many times. J is TRBJ1-5 and V is TRBV6-5, with a weak D call TRBD1 (6 bases). The CDR3 covers 17 residues. V lost 6 bases to trimming and J lost 0 bases, with 18 bases between them. Per germline, CDR1 MNHEY and CDR2 SVGAGI. The CDR3 DNA is TGTGCCAGCAGATCTCAGGGGAACCGTTATAGCAATCAGCCCCAGCATTTT. It encodes CASRSQGNRYSNQPQHF.

Ten or more counts support this clonotype. V is TRBV4-3 and J is TRBJ1-2, with D possibly being TRBD1 (5 bases). Germline loops: CDR1 LGHNA, CDR2 YSLEER. V was clipped by 0 bases and J by 4 bases, with 12 bases between them. There are 15 residues in the CDR3. The CDR3, as DNA: TGCGCCAGCAGCCAAGATATAGGACACCTCTATGGCTACACCTTC. Translated: CASSQDIGHLYGYTF.

This clonotype appeared a few times. The genes are TRBV6-1 and TRBJ2-7; no clear D gene. Per germline, CDR1 MNHNS and CDR2 SASEGT. The CDR3 extends over 14 amino acids. Trimming pared 1 base from V and 3 bases from J, leaving 10 bases between. This CDR3 reads CASSEELRIYEQYF. DNA for the CDR3: TGTGCCAGCAGTGAAGAACTACGGATCTACGAGCAGTACTTC.